This T cell receptor beta chain was found in a study of CD8+ T cells in alopecia areata. The CDR3 has 16 residues. Unmatched junction bases numbered 5, after V lost 0 bases and J lost 2 bases. Germline V CDR1 and CDR2: SGHRS, YFSETQ. Extraction of RNA preceded its reverse transcription into cDNA, which served as the sequencing template. Clones were read by immunoSEQ multiplex PCR, and TCRdb kept only the in-frame ones, dropping some. The sample carries about 140,000 clones, 70% to 90% recorded once. Documented treatment: oral pan-JAK inhibitor, 5-10 mg twice daily. The chain joins TRBV5-1 to TRBJ2-7, with 10 bases lining up with TRBD1. The receptor comes from a human donor with alopecia areata. Sequenced here: CD8+ T cells sorted from blood, sampled at week 4, from a patient treated with tofacitinib. CDR3 in amino acids: CASSLGTGGGTYEQYF. For the CDR3, the DNA is TGCGCCAGCAGCTTGGGGACAGGGGGAGGGACCTACGAGCAGTACTTC.